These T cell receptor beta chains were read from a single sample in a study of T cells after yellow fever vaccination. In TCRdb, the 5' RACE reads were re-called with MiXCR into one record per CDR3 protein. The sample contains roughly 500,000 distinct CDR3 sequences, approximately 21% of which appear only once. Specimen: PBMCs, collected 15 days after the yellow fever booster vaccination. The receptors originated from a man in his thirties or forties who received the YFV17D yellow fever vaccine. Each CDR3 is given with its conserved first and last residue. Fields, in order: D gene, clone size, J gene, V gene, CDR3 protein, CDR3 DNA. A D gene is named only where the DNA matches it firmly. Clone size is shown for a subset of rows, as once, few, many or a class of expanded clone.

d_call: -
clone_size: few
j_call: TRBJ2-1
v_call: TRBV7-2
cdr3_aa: CASSLVFGNEQFF
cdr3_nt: TGTGCCAGCAGCTTAGTGTTCGGCAATGAGCAGTTCTTC

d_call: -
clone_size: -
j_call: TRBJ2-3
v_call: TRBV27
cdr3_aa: CASSTRWPGGQYF
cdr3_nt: TGTGCCAGCAGTACACGGTGGCCTGGGGGGCAGTATTTT

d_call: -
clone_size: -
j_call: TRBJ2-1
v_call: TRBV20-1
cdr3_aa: CSVIPGLDYNEQFF
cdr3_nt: TGCAGTGTTATCCCGGGCCTAGACTACAATGAGCAGTTCTTC

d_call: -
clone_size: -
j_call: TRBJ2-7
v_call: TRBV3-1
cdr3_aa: CASSPRGAGPSYEQYF
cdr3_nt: TGTGCCAGCAGCCCCCGGGGAGCGGGCCCCTCCTACGAGCAGTACTTC

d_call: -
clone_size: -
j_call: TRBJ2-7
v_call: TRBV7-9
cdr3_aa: CASSPRAMGGYEQYF
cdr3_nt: TGTGCCAGCAGCCCCCGCGCTATGGGTGGCTACGAGCAGTACTTC

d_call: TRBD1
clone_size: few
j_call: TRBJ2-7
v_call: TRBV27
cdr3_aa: CASRGDRGPNEQYF
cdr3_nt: TGTGCCAGCAGAGGGGACAGGGGGCCGAACGAGCAGTACTTC

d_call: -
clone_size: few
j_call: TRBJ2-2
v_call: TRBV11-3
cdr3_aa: CASSLDHTGELFF
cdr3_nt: TGTGCCAGCAGCTTAGATCACACCGGGGAGCTGTTTTTT

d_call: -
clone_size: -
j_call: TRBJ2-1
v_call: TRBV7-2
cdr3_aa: CASSLADLEQFF
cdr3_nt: TGTGCCAGCAGCTTAGCAGACCTAGAGCAGTTCTTC

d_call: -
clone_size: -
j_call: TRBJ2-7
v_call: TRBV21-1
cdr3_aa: CASSKEAGPYEQYF
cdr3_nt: TGTGCCAGCAGCAAAGAGGCCGGTCCCTACGAGCAGTACTTC

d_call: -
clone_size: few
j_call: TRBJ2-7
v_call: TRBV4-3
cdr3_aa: CASSQDKGEYEQYF
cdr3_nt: TGCGCCAGCAGCCAAGATAAGGGGGAATACGAGCAGTACTTC

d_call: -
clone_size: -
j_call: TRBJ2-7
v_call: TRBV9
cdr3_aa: CASSVGGNYYYEQYF
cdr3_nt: TGTGCCAGCAGCGTAGGGGGGAACTACTACTACGAGCAGTACTTC

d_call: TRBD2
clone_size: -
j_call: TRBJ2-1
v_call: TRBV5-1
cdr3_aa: CASSPSPSGDNEQFF
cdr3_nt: TGCGCCAGCAGCCCGAGCCCTAGCGGAGACAATGAGCAGTTCTTC

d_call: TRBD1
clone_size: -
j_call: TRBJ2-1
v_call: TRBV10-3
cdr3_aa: CAIRTGGEAGEQFF
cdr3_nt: TGTGCCATCAGGACAGGGGGGGAAGCGGGGGAGCAGTTCTTC

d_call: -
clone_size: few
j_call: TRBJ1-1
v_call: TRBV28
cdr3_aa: CASSPLTSEAFF
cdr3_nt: TGTGCCAGCAGTCCACTGACCTCTGAAGCTTTCTTT

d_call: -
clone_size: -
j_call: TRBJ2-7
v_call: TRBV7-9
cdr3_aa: CASSFLAYEQYF
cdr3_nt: TGTGCCAGCAGCTTCCTCGCCTACGAGCAGTACTTC

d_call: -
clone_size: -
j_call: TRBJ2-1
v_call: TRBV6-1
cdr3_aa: CASTFKRSSYNEQFF
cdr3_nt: TGTGCCAGTACCTTTAAGCGGAGCTCCTACAATGAGCAGTTCTTC

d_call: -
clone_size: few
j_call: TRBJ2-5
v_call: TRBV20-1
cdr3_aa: CSARDSGLITQYF
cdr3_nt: TGCAGTGCTAGAGATTCAGGGCTAATAACCCAGTACTTC

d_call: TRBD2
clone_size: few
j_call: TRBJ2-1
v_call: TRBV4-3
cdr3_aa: CASSQDVSGSGYNEQFF
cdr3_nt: TGCGCCAGCAGCCAAGATGTTAGCGGGAGTGGCTACAATGAGCAGTTCTTC

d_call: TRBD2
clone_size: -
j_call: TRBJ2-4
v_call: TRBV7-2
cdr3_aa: CASSLGTSGLNIQYF
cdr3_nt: TGTGCCAGCAGCTTAGGTACTAGCGGGTTAAACATTCAGTACTTC

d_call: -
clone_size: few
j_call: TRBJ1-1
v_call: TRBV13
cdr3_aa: CASSRSNTEAFF
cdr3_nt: TGTGCCAGCAGCCGTTCGAACACTGAAGCTTTCTTT

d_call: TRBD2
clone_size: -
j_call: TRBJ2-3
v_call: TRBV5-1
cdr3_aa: CASSSGLARDTQYF
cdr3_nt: TGCGCCAGCAGCTCCGGACTAGCGCGAGATACGCAGTATTTT

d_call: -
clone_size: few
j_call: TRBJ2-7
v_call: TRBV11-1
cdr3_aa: CASSFLSQVNEQYF
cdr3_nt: TGTGCCAGCAGCTTTCTCAGTCAGGTTAACGAGCAGTACTTC

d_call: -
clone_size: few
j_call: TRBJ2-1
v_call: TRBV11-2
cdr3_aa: CASSLVPSGLNEQFF
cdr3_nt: TGTGCCAGCAGCTTAGTACCGAGCGGACTCAATGAGCAGTTCTTC

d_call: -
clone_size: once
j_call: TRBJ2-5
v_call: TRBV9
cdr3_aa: CASSERERESQYF
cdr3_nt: TGTGCCAGCAGCGAAAGAGAGAGAGAGTCCCAGTACTTC

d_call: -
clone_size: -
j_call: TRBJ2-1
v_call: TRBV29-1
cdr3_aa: CSVDMATIYNEQFF
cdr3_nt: TGCAGCGTTGATATGGCGACTATCTACAATGAGCAGTTCTTC

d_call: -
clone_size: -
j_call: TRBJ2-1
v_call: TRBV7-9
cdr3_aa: CASSLTTGSREQFF
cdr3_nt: TGTGCCAGCAGCTTAACCACAGGGAGCCGTGAGCAGTTCTTC

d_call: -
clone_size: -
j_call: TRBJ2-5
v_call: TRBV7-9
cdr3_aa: CASSLTVGRETQYF
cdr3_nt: TGTGCCAGCAGTTTAACAGTGGGGCGAGAGACCCAGTACTTC

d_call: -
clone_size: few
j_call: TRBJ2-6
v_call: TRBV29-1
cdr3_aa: CSVGSGGAGANVLTF
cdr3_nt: TGCAGCGTGGGAAGTGGAGGGGCTGGGGCCAACGTCCTGACTTTC

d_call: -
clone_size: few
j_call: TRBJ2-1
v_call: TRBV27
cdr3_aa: CASSSSVTYNEQFF
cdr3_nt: TGTGCCAGCAGTTCTAGCGTCACCTACAATGAGCAGTTCTTC

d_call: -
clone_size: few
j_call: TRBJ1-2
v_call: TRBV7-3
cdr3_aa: CASSPGREYGYTF
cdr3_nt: TGTGCCAGCAGCCCAGGACGAGAGTATGGCTACACCTTC

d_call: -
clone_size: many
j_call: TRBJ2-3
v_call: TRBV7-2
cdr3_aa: CASSLDRTDTQYF
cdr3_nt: TGTGCCAGCAGCTTAGATCGGACTGATACGCAGTATTTT

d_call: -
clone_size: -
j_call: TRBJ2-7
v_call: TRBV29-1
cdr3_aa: CSVAYNPYEQYF
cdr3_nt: TGCAGCGTTGCGTATAACCCGTACGAGCAGTACTTC

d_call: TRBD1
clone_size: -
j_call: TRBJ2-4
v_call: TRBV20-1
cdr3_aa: CSARDRGLVLDIQYF
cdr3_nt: TGCAGTGCTAGGGACAGGGGGTTGGTTTTAGACATTCAGTACTTC

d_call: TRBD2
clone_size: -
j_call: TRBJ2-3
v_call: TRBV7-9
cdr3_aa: CASSLYTSGSTDTQYF
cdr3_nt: TGTGCCAGCAGCTTGTATACTAGCGGGAGTACAGATACGCAGTATTTT

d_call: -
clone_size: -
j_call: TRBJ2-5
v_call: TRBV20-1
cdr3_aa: CSATAASETQYF
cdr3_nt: TGCAGTGCCACGGCCGCGTCGGAGACCCAGTACTTC

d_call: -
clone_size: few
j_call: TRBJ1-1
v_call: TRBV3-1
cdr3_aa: CASSRSDTVNTEAFF
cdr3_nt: TGTGCCAGCAGTCGCTCGGACACGGTGAACACTGAAGCTTTCTTT

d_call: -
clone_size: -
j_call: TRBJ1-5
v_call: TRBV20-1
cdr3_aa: CSVTSGSNQPQHF
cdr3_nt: TGCAGTGTCACCTCAGGGAGCAATCAGCCCCAGCATTTT

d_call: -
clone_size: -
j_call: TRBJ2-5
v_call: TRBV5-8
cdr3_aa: CASSPRKGDDQETQYF
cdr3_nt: TGTGCCAGCAGTCCCCGCAAGGGGGATGACCAAGAGACCCAGTACTTC

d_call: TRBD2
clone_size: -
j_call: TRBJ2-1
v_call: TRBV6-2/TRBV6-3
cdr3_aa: CASSQLAGVGEQFF
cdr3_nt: TGTGCCAGCAGTCAGCTAGCGGGGGTAGGGGAGCAGTTCTTC

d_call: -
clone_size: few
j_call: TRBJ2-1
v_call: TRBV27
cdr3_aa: CASSLNPFKPQFF
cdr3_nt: TGTGCCAGCAGTTTAAACCCCTTTAAACCCCAGTTCTTC

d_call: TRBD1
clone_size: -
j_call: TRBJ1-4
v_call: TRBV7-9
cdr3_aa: CASSLGDRSYEKLFF
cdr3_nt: TGTGCCAGCAGCTTAGGGGACAGGAGTTATGAAAAACTGTTTTTT

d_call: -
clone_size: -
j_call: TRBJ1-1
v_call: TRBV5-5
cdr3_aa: CASSLMVKGVIEAFF
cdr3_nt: TGTGCCAGCAGCTTGATGGTGAAGGGGGTGATTGAAGCTTTCTTT

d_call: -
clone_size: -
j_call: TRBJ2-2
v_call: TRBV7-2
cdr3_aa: CAEDQGDTGELFF
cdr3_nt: TGTGCCGAAGATCAAGGGGACACCGGGGAGCTGTTTTTT

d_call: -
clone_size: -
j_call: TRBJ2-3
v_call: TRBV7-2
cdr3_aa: CASSYLTREDTQYF
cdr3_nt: TGTGCCAGCAGCTACCTGACCCGGGAAGATACGCAGTATTTT

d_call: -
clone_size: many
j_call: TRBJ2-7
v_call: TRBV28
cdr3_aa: CASSSSVRGAVF
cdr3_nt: TGTGCCAGCAGTTCCTCTGTCAGGGGGGCCGTCTTC

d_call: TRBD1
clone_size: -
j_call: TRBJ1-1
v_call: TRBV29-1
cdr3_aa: CSVEDLDRDSPPEAFF
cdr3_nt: TGCAGCGTTGAAGATCTTGACCGGGACAGCCCCCCTGAAGCTTTCTTT

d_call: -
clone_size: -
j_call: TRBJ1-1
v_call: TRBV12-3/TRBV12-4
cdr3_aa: CASRRPGGEAFF
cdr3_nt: TGTGCCAGCAGACGCCCGGGGGGGGAGGCTTTCTTT

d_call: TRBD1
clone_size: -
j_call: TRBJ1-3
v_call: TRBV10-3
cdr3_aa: CAITRDSSGNTIYF
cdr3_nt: TGTGCCATCACCCGGGACAGCTCTGGAAACACCATATATTTT

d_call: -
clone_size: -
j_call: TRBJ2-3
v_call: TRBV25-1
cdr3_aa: CASSGKDTQYF
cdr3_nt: TGTGCCAGCAGTGGAAAAGATACGCAGTATTTT

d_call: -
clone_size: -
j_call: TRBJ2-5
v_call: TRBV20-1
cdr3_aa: CSARAWGHRQETQYF
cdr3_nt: TGCAGTGCTAGAGCTTGGGGACACCGTCAAGAGACCCAGTACTTC

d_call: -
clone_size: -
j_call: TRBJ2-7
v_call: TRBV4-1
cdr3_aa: CASSQDRGGYEQYF
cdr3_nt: TGCGCCAGCAGCCAGGACCGAGGGGGCTACGAGCAGTACTTC

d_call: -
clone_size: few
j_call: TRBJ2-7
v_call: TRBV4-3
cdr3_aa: CASSQDPTGRGEQYF
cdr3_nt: TGCGCCAGCAGCCAAGACCCGACAGGGCGGGGCGAGCAGTACTTC

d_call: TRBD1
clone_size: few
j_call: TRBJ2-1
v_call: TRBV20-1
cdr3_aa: CSASDRGSGREQFF
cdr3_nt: TGCAGTGCTTCGGACAGGGGCTCGGGGAGGGAGCAGTTCTTC

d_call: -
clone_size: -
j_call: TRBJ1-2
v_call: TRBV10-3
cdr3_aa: CAISEMGGSNYGYTF
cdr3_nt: TGTGCCATCAGTGAGATGGGGGGGAGTAACTATGGCTACACCTTC

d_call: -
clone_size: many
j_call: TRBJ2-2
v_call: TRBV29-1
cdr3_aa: CSVEDLFQGSTGELFF
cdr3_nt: TGCAGCGTTGAAGATCTGTTCCAGGGGAGCACCGGGGAGCTGTTTTTT

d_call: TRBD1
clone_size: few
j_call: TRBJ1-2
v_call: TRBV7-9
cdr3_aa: CASSRQGAQGYTF
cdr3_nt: TGTGCCAGCAGCCGACAGGGGGCGCAGGGCTACACCTTC

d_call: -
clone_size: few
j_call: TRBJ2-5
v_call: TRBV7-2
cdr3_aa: CASSRGDYGTQYF
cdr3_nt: TGTGCCAGCAGCCGAGGGGATTATGGGACCCAGTACTTC

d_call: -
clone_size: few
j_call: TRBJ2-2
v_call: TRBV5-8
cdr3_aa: CASSLSFHSDLTGELFF
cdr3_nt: TGTGCCAGCAGCTTGTCTTTCCACTCCGACCTCACCGGGGAGCTGTTTTTT

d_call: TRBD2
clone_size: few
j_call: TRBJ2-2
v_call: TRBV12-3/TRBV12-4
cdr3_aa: CASSFWTSGNRDTGELFF
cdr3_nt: TGTGCCAGCAGTTTTTGGACTAGCGGGAACCGTGACACCGGGGAGCTGTTTTTT

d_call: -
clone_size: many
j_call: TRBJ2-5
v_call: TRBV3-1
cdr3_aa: CASSQTETQYF
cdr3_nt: TGTGCCAGCAGTCAGACGGAGACCCAGTACTTC